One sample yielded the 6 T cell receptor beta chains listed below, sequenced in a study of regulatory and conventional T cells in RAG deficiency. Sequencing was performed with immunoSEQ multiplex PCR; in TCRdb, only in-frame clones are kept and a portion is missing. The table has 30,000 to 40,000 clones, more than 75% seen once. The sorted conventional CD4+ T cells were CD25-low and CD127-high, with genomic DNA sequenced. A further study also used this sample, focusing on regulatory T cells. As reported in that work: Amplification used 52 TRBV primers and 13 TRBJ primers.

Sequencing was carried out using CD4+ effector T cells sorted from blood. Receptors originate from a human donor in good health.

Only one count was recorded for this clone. CDR3 protein: CASSFKQSTDTQYF. The CDR3 DNA sequence: TGTGCCAGCAGCTTCAAACAGAGCACAGATACGCAGTATTTT. The V call is TRBV7-3, the J call TRBJ2-3; D gene ambiguous. This CDR3 spans 14 amino acids. Germline-derived CDR1 and CDR2 are SGHTA and FQGTGA. Deletions cut 3 bases from V and 0 bases from J, with 7 bases between. Full variable domain (missing parts from reference TRBV7-3 and TRBJ2-3): GAGVSQTPSNKVTEKGKYVELRCDPISGHTALYWYRQSLGQGPEFLIYFQGTGAADDSGLPNDRFFAVRPEGSVSTLKIQRTERGDSAVYLCASSFKQSTDTQYFGPGTRLTVL.

The CDR3 sequence: CASSTTYEQYF. The DNA of the CDR3 is TGCGCCAGCAGCACGACATACGAGCAGTACTTC. The chain combines TRBV4-3 with TRBJ2-7, with D unresolved. The CDR3 is made up of 11 amino acids. V lost 5 bases and J 4 bases, leaving 6 bases between the germline ends. The germline gives CDR1 LGHNA, CDR2 YSLEER.

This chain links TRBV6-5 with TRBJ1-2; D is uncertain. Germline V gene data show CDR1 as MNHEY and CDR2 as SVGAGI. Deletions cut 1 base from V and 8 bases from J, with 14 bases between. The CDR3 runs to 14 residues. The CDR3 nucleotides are TGTGCCAGCAGTTACTTTACCGGGCGAGGGGGCTACACCTTC. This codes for CASSYFTGRGGYTF.

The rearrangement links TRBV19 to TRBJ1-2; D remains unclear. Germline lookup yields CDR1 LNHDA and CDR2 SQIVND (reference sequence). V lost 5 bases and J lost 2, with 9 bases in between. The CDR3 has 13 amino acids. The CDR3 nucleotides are TGTGCCAGTAGTCCCGCCGGAAACTATGGCTACACCTTC. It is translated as CASSPAGNYGYTF.

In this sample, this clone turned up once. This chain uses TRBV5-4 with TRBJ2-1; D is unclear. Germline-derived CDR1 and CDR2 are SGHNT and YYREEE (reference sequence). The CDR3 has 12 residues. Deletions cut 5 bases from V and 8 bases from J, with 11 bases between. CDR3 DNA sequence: TGTGCCAGCAGTTTTGTGACGGATGAGCAGTTCTTC. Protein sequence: CASSFVTDEQFF.

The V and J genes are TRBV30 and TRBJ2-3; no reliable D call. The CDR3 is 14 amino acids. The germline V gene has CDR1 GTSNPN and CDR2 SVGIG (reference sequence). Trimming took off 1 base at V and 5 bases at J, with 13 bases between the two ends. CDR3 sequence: CAWSEGNRRDTQYF. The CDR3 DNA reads TGTGCCTGGAGTGAAGGGAACCGAAGAGATACGCAGTATTTT.